This T cell receptor beta chain was identified during a study of OX40 agonist ivuxolimab in advanced cancers. Concerning the study at large: Ivuxolimab, which targeted the costimulatory receptor OX40 (CD134), was an agonistic, fully human IgG2 monoclonal antibody. Peripheral TCRbeta sequencing was intended to test whether TCR sequence diversity was altered and clonal T-cell expansion was caused by ivuxolimab. Of the approximately 54 patients in dose escalation, about 19 had hepatocellular carcinoma, roughly 15 had melanoma, 9 had renal cell carcinoma and 9 had head and neck cancer. The paper reports the monotherapy dose-escalation portion (N ≈ 52 patients) of the phase I ivuxolimab trial. Prior anti-PD-1, anti-PD-L1 or anti-CTLA-4 therapy was permitted, and 35% to 40% of dose-escalation patients had received checkpoint inhibitors. In the dose-escalation cohort, 65% to 90% of patients were male, and the mean age was approximately 60 years, with a range of about 23 to 90. Partial responses occurred in three dose-escalation patients: two with cutaneous melanoma and one with hepatocellular carcinoma. Intravenous ivuxolimab was administered to patients every 2 weeks at six dose levels: 0.01, 0.1, 0.3, 1.5, 3 and 10 mg/kg.

The CDR3 contains 19 residues, cysteine and phenylalanine counted. Left in the record is the CDR3 DNA by itself, 57 bases read in frame from the first base. Germline trimming: 1 base from V, 0 bases from J; junction bases outside gene matches: 6. From the germline V gene, CDR1 is LGHNA and CDR2 is YSLEER. The trial excluded patients who had a history of autoimmune disease or were on systemic immunosuppression. Peripheral blood for TCR sequencing was collected from all dose cohorts at baseline, on cycle 4 day 1, and on cycle 7 day 1. Samples were obtained from an open-label, multicenter, first-in-human phase I dose-escalation trial of ivuxolimab. The trial enrolled adults with locally advanced or metastatic head and neck squamous cell, hepatocellular, melanoma or renal cell carcinoma. Before TCR sequencing, CD4+ T cells and CD8+ T cells were sorted from peripheral blood as separate populations. Genomic DNA was isolated from the sorted cells so that the TCRbeta CDR3 region could be sequenced. The immunoSEQ Assay was used to sequence the TCRbeta CDR3 regions. TCRdb holds this immuneACCESS table with in-frame rearrangements only. Some clones are missing; in checked studies, unresolved V genes explain under half, and the rest has no known cause. The sample contains fewer than 65,000 clones, approximately 86% of them found a single time. The ten top clones hold about 1% of the sample.

General findings and caveats noted by the study authors: Low levels of normalized T-cell clonal expansion were also shown by some nonresponding patients. At doses of 0.1 to 3.0 mg/kg, clonal expansion of both CD4+ and CD8+ blood T cells was observed from baseline to week 6. The antigen specificity of the peripheral T cells that underwent clonal expansion was not determined. In the 0.1-3.0 mg/kg groups, partial responders were among the patients with the lowest normalized peripheral clonal expansion, particularly in CD8+ T cells. After ivuxolimab, more expanded clones were found on average in CD8+ T cells than in CD4+ T cells.

About this clone: What this receptor recognizes is not known. It has no much larger one-base neighbor in the sample; base qualities were not kept.

This TCR was sampled from an adult with an advanced solid tumor such as melanoma, head and neck, liver or kidney cancer. The rearrangement joined TRBV4-3 to TRBJ2-2, with TRBD2 matching 12 junction bases. Material: CD4+ or CD8+ T cells sorted from blood, obtained in a trial of the OX40 agonist ivuxolimab. The CDR3 has the sequence CASSQVGLAGSANTGELFF. The DNA is TGCGCCAGCAGCCAAGTCGGACTAGCGGGGTCGGCGAACACCGGGGAGCTGTTTTTT.